Listed below are T cell receptor beta chains from one sample, sequenced in a study of blood T cell repertoires in COVID-19. Assay used: immunoSEQ multiplex PCR; TCRdb lists only in-frame clones, some missing. The sample has roughly 120,000 clones; approximately 82% are singletons. The sequencing sample was made of peripheral blood. The receptors here all came from a woman between 55 and 75 years old with acute or convalescent COVID-19. CDR3s include the opening cysteine and the closing phenylalanine or tryptophan. The D gene is left open where the match is weak.

TRBJ2-7 12 TRBV2 NA CAGGTDFYEQYF
TRBJ2-1 16 TRBV7-2 TRBD2 CASSLVGGSTYNEQFF
TRBJ1-2 14 TRBV2 NA CASARIRQNYGYTF
TRBJ1-2 14 TRBV5-6 NA CASSWARFNYGYTF
TRBJ2-1 14 TRBV19 TRBD2 CAVGLAGGPVEQFF
TRBJ1-5 16 TRBV6-4 NA CASSETRQVYNQPQHF
TRBJ2-1 13 TRBV19 TRBD2 CASSMWRGTEQFF
TRBJ2-1 18 TRBV19 TRBD2 CASSIGLAGGTSYNEQFF
TRBJ1-5 13 TRBV3-1/TRBV3-2 NA CASSQMTERPQHF
TRBJ2-7 14 TRBV15 NA CATRSNREGSEQYF
TRBJ2-7 16 TRBV28 TRBD2 CASSFPALAGNYEQYF
TRBJ2-2 15 TRBV11-2 TRBD2 CASSLAGGFTGELFF
TRBJ2-4 17 TRBV11-2 NA CASSLDQGHKAKNIQYF
TRBJ1-5 11 TRBV30 NA CAWEGVQPQHF
TRBJ2-3 16 TRBV20-1 TRBD2 CSASNMKAGPANTQYF
TRBJ2-7 13 TRBV6-5 TRBD2 CASGMRGGYEQYF
TRBJ1-5 16 TRBV21-1 NA CASSNQPGQGNQPQHF
TRBJ1-3 15 TRBV28 TRBD1 CASSLRGLSGNTIYF
TRBJ1-5 14 TRBV28 NA CASSLGGGYQPQHF
TRBJ2-5 17 TRBV28 TRBD2 CASSLILAGGFQETQYF
TRBJ2-3 12 TRBV3-1/TRBV3-2 NA CASSPGASAQYF
TRBJ2-7 13 TRBV1 NA CTRGTSGSLEQYF
TRBJ1-2 15 TRBV5-5 TRBD1 CASSFDRDRPYGYTF
TRBJ2-1 14 TRBV9 NA CASSEGSTGDEQFF
TRBJ2-7 12 TRBV12-3/TRBV12-4 NA CASSLDGVEQYF
TRBJ2-7 15 TRBV18 TRBD2 CASSPLTSGSYEQYF
TRBJ1-6 14 TRBV7-2 NA CASSLDTGMTPLHF
TRBJ2-7 12 TRBV6-5 NA CASGPRGREQYF
TRBJ1-1 13 TRBV6-5 NA CASRTDQSGAAFF
TRBJ1-5 15 TRBV2 NA CASSEEEGSNQPQHF
TRBJ1-2 15 TRBV6-5 TRBD1 CASRAGGSMGNGYTF
TRBJ1-3 14 TRBV7-9 NA CASSFQGSGNTIYF
TRBJ1-1 14 TRBV6-9 TRBD1 CASSYPPGQDSAFF
TRBJ2-1 14 TRBV19 TRBD2 CASSIREGPNEQFF
TRBJ1-1 16 TRBV7-9 NA CASSSNPGIMNTEAFF
TRBJ2-1 13 TRBV7-2 NA CASTLTAYNEQFF
TRBJ2-1 13 TRBV30 TRBD2 CAWSFGTSNEQFF